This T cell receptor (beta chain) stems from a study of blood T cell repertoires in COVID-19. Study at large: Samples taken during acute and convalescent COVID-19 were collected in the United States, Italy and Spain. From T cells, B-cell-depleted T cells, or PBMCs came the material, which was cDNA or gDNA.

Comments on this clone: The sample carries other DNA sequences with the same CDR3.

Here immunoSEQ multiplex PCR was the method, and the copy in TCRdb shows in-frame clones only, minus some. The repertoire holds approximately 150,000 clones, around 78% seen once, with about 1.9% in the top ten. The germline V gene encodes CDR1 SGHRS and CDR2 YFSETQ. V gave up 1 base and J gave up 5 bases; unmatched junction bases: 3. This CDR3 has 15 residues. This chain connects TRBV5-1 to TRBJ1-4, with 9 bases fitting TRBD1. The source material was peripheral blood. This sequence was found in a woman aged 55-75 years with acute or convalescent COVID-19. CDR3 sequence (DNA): TGCGCCAGCAGCTTGACAGGGGGCGGAAATGAAAAACTGTTTTTT. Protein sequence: CASSLTGGGNEKLFF.